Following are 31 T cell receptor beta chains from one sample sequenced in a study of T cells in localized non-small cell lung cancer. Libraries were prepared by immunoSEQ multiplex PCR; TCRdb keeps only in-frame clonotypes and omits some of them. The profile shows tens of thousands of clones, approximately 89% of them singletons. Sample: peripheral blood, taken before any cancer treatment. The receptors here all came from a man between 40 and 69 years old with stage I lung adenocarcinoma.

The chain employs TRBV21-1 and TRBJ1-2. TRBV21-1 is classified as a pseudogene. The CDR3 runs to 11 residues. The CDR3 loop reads CASSSPPGYTF. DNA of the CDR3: TGTGCCAGCAGCAGCCCCCCTGGCTACACCTTC.

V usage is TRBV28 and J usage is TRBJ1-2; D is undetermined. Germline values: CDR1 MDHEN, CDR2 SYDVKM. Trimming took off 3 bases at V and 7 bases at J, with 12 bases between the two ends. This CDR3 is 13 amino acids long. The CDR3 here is CASSFGKKGGYTF. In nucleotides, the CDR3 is TGTGCCAGCAGTTTCGGGAAGAAGGGTGGCTACACCTTC.

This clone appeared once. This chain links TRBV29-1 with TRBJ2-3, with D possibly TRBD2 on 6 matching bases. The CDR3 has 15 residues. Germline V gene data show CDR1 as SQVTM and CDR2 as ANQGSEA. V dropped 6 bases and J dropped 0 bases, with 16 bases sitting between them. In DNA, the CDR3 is TGCAGCGTGACAAAGGAGGGGTCCAGCACAGATACGCAGTATTTT. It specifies CSVTKEGSSTDTQYF.

Written as DNA, the CDR3 is TGTGCAAGTCGCTTAGCGCTGAGGGGACAGGCTCCACGACGAAGCAATCAGCCCCAGCATTTT. Protein: CASRLALRGQAPRRSNQPQHF. The gene calls are TRBV12-2 and TRBJ1-5; the tabulated D call, TRBD1, remains unverified against the DNA. TRBV12-2 counts as a pseudogene. There are 21 residues in the CDR3.

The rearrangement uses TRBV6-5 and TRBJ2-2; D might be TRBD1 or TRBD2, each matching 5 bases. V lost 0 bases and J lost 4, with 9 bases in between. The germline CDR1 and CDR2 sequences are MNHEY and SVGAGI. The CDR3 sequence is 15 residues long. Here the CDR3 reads CASSYSYGTTGELFF. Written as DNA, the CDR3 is TGTGCCAGCAGTTACTCTTACGGGACCACCGGGGAGCTGTTTTTT.

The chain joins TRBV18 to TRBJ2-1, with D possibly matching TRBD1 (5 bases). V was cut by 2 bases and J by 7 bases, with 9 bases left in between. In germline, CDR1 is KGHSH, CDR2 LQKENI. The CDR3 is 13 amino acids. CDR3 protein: CASSPVDSNEQFF. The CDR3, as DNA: TGTGCCAGCTCACCAGTCGACAGTAATGAGCAGTTCTTC.

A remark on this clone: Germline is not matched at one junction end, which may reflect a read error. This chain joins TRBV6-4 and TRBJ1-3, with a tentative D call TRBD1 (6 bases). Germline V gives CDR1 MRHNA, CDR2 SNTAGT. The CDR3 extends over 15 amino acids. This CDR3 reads CASSEAKGAGNTIYF. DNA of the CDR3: TGCGCCAGCAGTGAGGCGAAGGGGGCTGGAAACACCATATATTTT.

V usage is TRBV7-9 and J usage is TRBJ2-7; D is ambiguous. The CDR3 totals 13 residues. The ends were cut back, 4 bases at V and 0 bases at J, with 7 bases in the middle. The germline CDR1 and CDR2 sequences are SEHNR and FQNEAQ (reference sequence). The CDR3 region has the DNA TGTGCCAGCAGCTCGGGCCTCTCCTACGAGCAGTACTTC. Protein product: CASSSGLSYEQYF.

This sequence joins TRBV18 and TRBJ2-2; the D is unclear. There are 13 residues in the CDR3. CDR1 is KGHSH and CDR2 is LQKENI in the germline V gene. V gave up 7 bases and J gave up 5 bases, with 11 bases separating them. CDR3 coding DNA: TGTGCCAGCTTGGAGCTGGGAACCGGGGAGCTGTTTTTT. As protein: CASLELGTGELFF.

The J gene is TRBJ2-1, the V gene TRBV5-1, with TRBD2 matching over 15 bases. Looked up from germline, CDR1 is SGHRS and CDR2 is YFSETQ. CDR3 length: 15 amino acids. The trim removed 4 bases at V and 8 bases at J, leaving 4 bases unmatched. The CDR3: CASSTGLAGGYEQFF. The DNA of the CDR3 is TGCGCCAGCAGCACGGGACTAGCGGGAGGCTATGAGCAGTTCTTC.

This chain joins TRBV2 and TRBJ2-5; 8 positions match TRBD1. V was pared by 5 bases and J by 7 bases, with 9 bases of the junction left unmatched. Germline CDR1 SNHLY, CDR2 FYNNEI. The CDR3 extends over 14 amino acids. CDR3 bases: TGTGCCAGCAGTCCACGGACAGGGTTTGGGACCCAGTACTTC. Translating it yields CASSPRTGFGTQYF.

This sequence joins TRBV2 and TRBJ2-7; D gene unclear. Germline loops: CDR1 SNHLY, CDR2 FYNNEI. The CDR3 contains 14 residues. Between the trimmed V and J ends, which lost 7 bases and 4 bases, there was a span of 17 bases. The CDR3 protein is CASTDRKFWYEQYF. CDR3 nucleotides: TGTGCCAGCACCGACCGCAAGTTCTGGTACGAGCAGTACTTC.

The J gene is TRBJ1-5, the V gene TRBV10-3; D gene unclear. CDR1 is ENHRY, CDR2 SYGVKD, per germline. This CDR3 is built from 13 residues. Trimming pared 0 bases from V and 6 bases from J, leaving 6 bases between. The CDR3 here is CAISESSSQPQHF. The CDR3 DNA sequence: TGTGCCATCAGTGAGTCAAGTTCTCAGCCCCAGCATTTT.

CDR3 amino acids: CASSVGGLADNEQFF. The CDR3 DNA follows: TGTGCCAGCAGTGTAGGAGGACTAGCGGACAATGAGCAGTTCTTC. The chain couples TRBV6-4 to TRBJ2-1, with 10 bases matching TRBD2. The germline V gene encodes CDR1 MRHNA and CDR2 SNTAGT. J was trimmed by 5 bases and V by 4 bases; bases with no gene match: 5. This CDR3 contains 15 residues.

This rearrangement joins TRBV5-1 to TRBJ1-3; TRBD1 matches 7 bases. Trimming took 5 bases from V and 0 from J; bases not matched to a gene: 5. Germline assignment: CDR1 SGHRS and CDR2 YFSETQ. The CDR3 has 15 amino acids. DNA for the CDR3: TGCGCCAGCAGGGGACAGCTCAGCTCTGGAAACACCATATATTTT. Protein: CASRGQLSSGNTIYF.

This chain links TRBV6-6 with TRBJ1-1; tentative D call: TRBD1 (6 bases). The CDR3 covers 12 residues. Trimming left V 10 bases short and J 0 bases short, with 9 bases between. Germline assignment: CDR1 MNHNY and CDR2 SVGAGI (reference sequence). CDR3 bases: TGTGCCATTGGACAGATGAACACTGAAGCTTTCTTT. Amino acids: CAIGQMNTEAFF.

Here the CDR3 DNA reads TGTGCCAGCAGTGCCACGGGACTCCTAGGGGAGCAGTACTTC. Translation: CASSATGLLGEQYF. V is TRBV6-1 and J is TRBJ2-7, with a tentative D call TRBD2 (6 bases). This CDR3 region has 14 residues. The germline CDR1 and CDR2 sequences are MNHNS and SASEGT. V lost 4 bases, J lost 7 bases, and 17 bases lay in between.

The CDR3 protein is CASSLRPLPRIGQETQYF. The CDR3 DNA sequence: TGTGCCAGCAGCTTACGGCCCCTTCCCCGTATCGGCCAAGAGACCCAGTACTTC. V and J are TRBV7-2 and TRBJ2-5; D not resolved. V was pared by 2 bases and J by 1 base, with 20 bases between. Germline V CDR1 and CDR2: SGHTA, FQGNSA. The CDR3 loop spans 18 amino acids. The full variable domain, with the rest looked up from reference TRBV7-2 and TRBJ2-5, is GAGVSQSPSNKVTEKGKDVELRCDPISGHTALYWYRQSLGQGLEFLIYFQGNSAPDKSGLPSDRFSAERTGGSVSTLTIQRTQQEDSAVYLCASSLRPLPRIGQETQYFGPGTRLLVL.

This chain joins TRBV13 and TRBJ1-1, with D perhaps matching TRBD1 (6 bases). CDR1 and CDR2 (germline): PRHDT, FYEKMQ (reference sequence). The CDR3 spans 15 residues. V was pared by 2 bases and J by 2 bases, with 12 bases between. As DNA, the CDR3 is TGTGCCAGCAGCTTACGGGGGGCGGGTAACACTGAAGCTTTCTTT. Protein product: CASSLRGAGNTEAFF. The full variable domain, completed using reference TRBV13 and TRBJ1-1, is AAGVIQSPRHLIKEKRETATLKCYPIPRHDTVYWYQQGPGQDPQFLISFYEKMQSDKGSIPDRFSAQQFSDYHSELNMSSLELGDSALYFCASSLRGAGNTEAFFGQGTRLTVV.

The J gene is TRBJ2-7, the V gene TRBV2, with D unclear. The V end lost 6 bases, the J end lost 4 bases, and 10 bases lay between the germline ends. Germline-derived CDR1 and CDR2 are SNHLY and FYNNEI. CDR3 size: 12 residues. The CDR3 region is CASRQVAYEQYF. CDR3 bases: TGTGCCAGCAGGCAGGTAGCTTACGAGCAGTACTTC.

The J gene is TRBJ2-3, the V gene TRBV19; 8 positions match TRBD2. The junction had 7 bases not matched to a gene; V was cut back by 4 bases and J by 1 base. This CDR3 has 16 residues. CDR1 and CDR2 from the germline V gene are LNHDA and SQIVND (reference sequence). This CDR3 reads CASSTGLAAGTDTQYF. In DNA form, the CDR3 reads TGTGCCAGTAGTACCGGACTAGCAGCGGGCACAGATACGCAGTATTTT.

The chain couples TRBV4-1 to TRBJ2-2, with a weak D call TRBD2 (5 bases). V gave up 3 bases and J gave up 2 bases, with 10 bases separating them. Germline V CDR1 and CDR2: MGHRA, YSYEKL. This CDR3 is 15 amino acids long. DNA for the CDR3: TGCGCCAGCAGCCAGTGGACGGGAAACACCGGGGAGCTGTTTTTT. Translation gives CASSQWTGNTGELFF.

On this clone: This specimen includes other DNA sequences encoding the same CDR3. The CDR3 nucleotides read TGTGCCAGCCGGGACAGGGCCGGAAACACCATATATTTT. Its protein is CASRDRAGNTIYF. The chain recombines TRBV7-2 with TRBJ1-3; 9 bases map to TRBD1. V shed 8 bases, J shed 4 bases, and the junction held 3 bases outside the gene matches. The V gene's germline CDR1 is SGHTA and CDR2 FQGNSA. The CDR3 runs 13 residues.

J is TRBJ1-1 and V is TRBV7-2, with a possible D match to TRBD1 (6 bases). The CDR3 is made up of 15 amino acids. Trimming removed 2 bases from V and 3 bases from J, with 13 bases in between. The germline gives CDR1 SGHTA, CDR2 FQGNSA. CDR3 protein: CASSLIVGGHTEAFF. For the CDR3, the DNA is TGTGCCAGCAGCTTAATTGTGGGGGGCCACACTGAAGCTTTCTTT.

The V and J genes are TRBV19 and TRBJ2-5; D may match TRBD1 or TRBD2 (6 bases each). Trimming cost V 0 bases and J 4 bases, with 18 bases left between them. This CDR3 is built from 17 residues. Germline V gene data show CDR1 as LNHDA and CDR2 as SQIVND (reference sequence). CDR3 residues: CASSIDLGHRGRETQYF. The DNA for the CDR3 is TGTGCCAGTAGTATAGATCTGGGACACCGGGGGCGAGAGACCCAGTACTTC.

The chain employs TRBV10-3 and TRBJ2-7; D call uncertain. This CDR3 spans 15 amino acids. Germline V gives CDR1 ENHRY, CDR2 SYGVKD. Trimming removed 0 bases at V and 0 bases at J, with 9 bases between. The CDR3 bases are TGTGCCATCAGTGAGTCGTTTGGCAGCTCCTACGAGCAGTACTTC. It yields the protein CAISESFGSSYEQYF.

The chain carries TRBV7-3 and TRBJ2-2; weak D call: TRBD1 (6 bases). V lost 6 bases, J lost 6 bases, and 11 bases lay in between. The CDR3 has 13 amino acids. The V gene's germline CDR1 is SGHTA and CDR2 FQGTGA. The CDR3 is CASSYGQPGELFF. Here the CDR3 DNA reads TGTGCCAGCAGTTACGGACAGCCCGGGGAGCTGTTTTTT. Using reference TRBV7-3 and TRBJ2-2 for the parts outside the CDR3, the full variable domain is GAGVSQTPSNKVTEKGKYVELRCDPISGHTALYWYRQSLGQGPEFLIYFQGTGAADDSGLPNDRFFAVRPEGSVSTLKIQRTERGDSAVYLCASSYGQPGELFFGEGSRLTVL.

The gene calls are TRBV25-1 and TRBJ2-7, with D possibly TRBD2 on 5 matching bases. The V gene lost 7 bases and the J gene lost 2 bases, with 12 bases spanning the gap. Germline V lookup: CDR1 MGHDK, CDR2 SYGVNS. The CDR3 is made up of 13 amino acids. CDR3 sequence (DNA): TGTGCCAGCAACGACGCGGGCACCTACGAGCAGTACTTC. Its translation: CASNDAGTYEQYF.

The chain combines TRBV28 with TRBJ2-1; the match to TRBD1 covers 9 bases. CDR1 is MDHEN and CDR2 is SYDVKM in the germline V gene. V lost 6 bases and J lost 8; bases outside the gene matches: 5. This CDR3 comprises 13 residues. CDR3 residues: CASRLTGGDEQFF. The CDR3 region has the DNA TGTGCCAGCAGATTAACAGGGGGCGATGAGCAGTTCTTC.

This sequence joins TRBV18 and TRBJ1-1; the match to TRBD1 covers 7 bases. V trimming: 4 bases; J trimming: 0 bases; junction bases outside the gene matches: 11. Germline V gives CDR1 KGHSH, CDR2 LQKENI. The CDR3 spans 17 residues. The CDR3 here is CASSLTGTVTMNTEAFF. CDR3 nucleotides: TGTGCCAGCTCACTGACCGGGACAGTCACAATGAACACTGAAGCTTTCTTT.

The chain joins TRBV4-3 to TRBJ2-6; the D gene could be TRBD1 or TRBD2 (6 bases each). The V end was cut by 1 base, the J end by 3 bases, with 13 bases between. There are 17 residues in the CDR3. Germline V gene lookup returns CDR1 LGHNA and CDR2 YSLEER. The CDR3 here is CASSQAPGANGANVLTF. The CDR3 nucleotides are TGCGCCAGCAGCCAAGCACCGGGGGCGAATGGGGCCAACGTCCTGACTTTC.